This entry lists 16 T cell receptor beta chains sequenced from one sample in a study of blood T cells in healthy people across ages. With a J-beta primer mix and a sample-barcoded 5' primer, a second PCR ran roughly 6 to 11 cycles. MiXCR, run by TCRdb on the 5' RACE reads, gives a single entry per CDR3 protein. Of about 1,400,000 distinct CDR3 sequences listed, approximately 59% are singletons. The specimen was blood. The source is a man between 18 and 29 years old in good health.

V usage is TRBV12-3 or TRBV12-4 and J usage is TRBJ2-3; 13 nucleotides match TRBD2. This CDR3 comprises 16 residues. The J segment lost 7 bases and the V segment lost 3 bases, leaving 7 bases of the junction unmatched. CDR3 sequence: CASSFPRLAGGNTQYF. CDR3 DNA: TGTGCCAGCAGTTTTCCTCGACTAGCGGGAGGTAATACGCAGTATTTT.

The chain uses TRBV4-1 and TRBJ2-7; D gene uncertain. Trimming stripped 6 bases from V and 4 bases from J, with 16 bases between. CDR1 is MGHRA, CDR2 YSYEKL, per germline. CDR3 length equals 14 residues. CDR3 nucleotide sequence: TGCGCCAGCAGTTCCGTGGGCGATCTTTACGAGCAGTACTTC. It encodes CASSSVGDLYEQYF.

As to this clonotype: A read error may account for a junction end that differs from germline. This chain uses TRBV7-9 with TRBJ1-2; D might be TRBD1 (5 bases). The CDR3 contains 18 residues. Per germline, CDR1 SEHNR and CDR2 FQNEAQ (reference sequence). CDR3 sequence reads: CASTSSEDTRLMNSGYTF. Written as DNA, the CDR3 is TGTGCCAGCACCTCTAGTGAGGACACCCGGCTTATGAACTCTGGCTACACCTTC.

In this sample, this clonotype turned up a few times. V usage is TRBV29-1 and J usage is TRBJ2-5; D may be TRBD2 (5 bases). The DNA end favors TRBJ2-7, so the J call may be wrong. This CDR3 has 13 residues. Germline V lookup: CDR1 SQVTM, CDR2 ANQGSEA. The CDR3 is CSVEDPRDYEQYF. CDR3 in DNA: TGCAGCGTTGAAGATCCTCGGGACTACGAGCAGTACTTC.

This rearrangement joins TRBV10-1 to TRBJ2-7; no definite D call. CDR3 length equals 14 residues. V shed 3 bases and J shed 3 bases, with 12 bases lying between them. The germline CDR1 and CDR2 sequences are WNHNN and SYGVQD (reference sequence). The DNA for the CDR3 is TGCGCCAGCAGTGATCAGACAAGGGTCTACGAGCAGTACTTC. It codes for CASSDQTRVYEQYF.

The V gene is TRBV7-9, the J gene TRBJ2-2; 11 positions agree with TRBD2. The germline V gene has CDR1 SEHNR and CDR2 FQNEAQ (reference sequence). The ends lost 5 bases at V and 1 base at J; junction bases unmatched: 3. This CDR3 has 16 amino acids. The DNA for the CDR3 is TGTGCCAGCAGCCTCCTAGCGGGGGGGAACACCGGGGAGCTGTTTTTT. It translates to CASSLLAGGNTGELFF. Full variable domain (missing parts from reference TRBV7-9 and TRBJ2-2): DTGVSQNPRHKITKRGQNVTFRCDPISEHNRLYWYRQTLGQGPEFLTYFQNEAQLEKSRLLSDRFSAERPKGSFSTLEIQRTEQGDSAMYLCASSLLAGGNTGELFFGEGSRLTVL.

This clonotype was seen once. The CDR3 here is CASSYSSSNYEQYF. The CDR3 nucleotides read TGTGCCAGCAGTTACTCGAGCTCGAACTACGAGCAGTACTTC. The rearrangement links TRBV6-5 to TRBJ2-7; D not resolved. CDR3 length: 14 residues. The germline V gene has CDR1 MNHEY and CDR2 SVGAGI. V lost 0 bases to trimming and J lost 3 bases, with 9 bases between them.

CDR3 nucleotides: TGCAGCGTTGAAACCGGGACAGGGGGCCCAAACACTGAAGCTTTCTTT. It encodes CSVETGTGGPNTEAFF. The chain uses TRBV29-1 and TRBJ1-1, with 12 positions matching TRBD1. V trimming: 2 bases; J trimming: 2 bases; junction bases outside the gene matches: 6. Germline values: CDR1 SQVTM, CDR2 ANQGSEA. The CDR3 has 16 amino acids.

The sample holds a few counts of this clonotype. CDR3 in DNA: TGTGCCAGCAGTTTTGGGGGGCGCGGCACTGAAGCTTTCTTT. It encodes CASSFGGRGTEAFF. The V gene is TRBV12-3 or TRBV12-4, the J gene TRBJ1-1; D is perhaps TRBD1 (6 bases). CDR3 length equals 14 residues. V was shortened by 3 bases and J by 4 bases, with 12 bases between the two germline ends.

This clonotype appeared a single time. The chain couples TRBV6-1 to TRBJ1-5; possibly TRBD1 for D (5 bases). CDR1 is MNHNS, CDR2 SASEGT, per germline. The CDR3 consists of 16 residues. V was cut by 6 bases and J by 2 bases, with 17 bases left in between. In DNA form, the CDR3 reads TGTGCCAGCAGCGTACTCCGGGACGCTGGCAATCAGCCCCAGCATTTT. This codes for CASSVLRDAGNQPQHF.

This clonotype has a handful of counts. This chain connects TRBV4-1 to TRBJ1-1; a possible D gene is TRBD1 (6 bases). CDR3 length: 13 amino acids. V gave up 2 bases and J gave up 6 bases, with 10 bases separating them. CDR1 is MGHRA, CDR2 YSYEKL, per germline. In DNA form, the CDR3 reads TGCGCCAGCAGCCAATTACAGGGTGCTGAAGCTTTCTTT. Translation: CASSQLQGAEAFF.

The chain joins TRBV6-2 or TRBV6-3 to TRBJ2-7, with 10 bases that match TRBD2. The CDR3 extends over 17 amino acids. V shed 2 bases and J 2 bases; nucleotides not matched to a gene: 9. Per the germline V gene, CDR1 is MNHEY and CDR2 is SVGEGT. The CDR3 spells CASSYVAGGRYPYEQYF. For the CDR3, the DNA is TGTGCCAGCAGTTACGTAGCGGGGGGCCGATACCCCTACGAGCAGTACTTC.

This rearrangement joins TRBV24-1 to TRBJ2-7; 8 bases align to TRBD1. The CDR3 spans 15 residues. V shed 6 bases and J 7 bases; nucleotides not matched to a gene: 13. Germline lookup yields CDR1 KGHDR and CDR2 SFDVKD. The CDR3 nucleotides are TGTGCCACCAGTCCTGGACAGGGCTCCTACAATGAGCAGTACTTC. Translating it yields CATSPGQGSYNEQYF.

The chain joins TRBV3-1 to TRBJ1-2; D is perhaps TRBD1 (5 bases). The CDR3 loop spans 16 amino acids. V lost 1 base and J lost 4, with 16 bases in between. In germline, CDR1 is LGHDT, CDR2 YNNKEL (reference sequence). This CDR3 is CASSQGSEEGCYGYTF. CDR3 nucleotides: TGTGCCAGCAGCCAAGGAAGTGAGGAGGGGTGCTATGGCTACACCTTC. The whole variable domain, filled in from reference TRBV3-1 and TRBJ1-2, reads DTAVSQTPKYLVTQMGNDKSIKCEQNLGHDTMYWYKQDSKKFLKIMFSYNNKELIINETVPNRFSPKSPDKAHLNLHINSLELGDSAVYFCASSQGSEEGCYGYTFGSGTRLTVV.

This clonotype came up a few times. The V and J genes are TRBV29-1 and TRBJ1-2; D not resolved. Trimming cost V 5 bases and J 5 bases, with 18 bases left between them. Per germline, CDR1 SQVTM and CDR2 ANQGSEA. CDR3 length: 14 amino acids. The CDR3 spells CSVSAGNILYGYTF. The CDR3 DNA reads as TGCAGCGTTTCTGCGGGGAATATTCTTTATGGCTACACCTTC. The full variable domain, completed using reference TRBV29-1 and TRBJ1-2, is SAVISQKPSRDICQRGTSLTIQCQVDSQVTMMFWYRQQPGQSLTLIATANQGSEATYESGFVIDKFPISRPNLTFSTLTVSNMSPEDSSIYLCSVSAGNILYGYTFGSGTRLTVV.

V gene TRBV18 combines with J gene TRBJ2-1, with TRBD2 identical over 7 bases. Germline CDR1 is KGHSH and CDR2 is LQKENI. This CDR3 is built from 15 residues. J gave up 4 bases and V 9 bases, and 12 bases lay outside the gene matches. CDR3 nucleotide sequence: TGTGCCAGTTCTGGGAGGGCTTTCCCGTACAATGAGCAGTTCTTC. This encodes CASSGRAFPYNEQFF.